This entry is about one T cell receptor (beta chain). Germline lookup yields CDR1 SNHLY and CDR2 FYNNEI. The CDR3 runs 10 residues. V lost 6 bases, J lost 6 bases, and 6 bases lay in between. This sample stems from a study of shared clonotypes between healthy human individuals. Repertoires were generated with immunoSEQ multiplex PCR, while TCRdb's copy carries only in-frame clones and drops some. The sample records about 1.1 million clones, roughly 77% being singletons. Sequenced input: memory CD4+ T cells from PBMCs. Subset reported: CD45RA-negative fraction. The chain employs TRBV2 and TRBJ2-7; D remains ambiguous. The TCR comes from a man aged 18 to 29 in good health. Some clones in this sample may be carry-over from other donors' samples. Here the CDR3 reads CASRASEQYF. The CDR3 region has the DNA TGTGCCAGCAGGGCGTCCGAGCAGTACTTC.